What follows are 19 T cell receptor beta chains derived from one specimen sequenced in a study of vaccination effects on CD4 cells after COVID-19. These receptors' antigens are unknown. ViraFEST expansion of antigen-specific CD4+ T cells with viral peptide pools preceded sequencing. With around ten days of culture completed, CD4+ T cells were isolated. Vaccine recipients, nucleocapsid antibody negative, had no prior SARS-CoV-2 infection. Generated by immunoSEQ multiplex PCR, the TCRdb table keeps only in-frame clones and is missing some. The sample lists about 54,000 clones, roughly two thirds occurring once. The sequencing used CD4+ T cells from PBMCs cultured with SARS-CoV-2 spike peptides, collected before COVID-19 vaccination. The receptors here all came from a human donor who received a COVID-19 vaccine.

The chain is built from TRBV29-1 and TRBJ1-4; 8 bases match TRBD1. The CDR3 is 12 amino acids. CDR1 is SQVTM and CDR2 is ANQGSEA in the germline V gene. V shed 6 bases, J shed 10 bases, and the junction held 7 bases outside the gene matches. The CDR3 sequence is CSVSGQGGKLFF. The CDR3 nucleotides read TGCAGCGTATCCGGACAGGGCGGAAAACTGTTTTTT. The complete variable domain, with remaining parts taken from reference TRBV29-1 and TRBJ1-4, reads SAVISQKPSRDICQRGTSLTIQCQVDSQVTMMFWYRQQPGQSLTLIATANQGSEATYESGFVIDKFPISRPNLTFSTLTVSNMSPEDSSIYLCSVSGQGGKLFFGSGTQLSVL.

This clone is classed as large. This chain uses TRBV5-6 with TRBJ2-7; D is ambiguous. CDR3 length equals 13 residues. Looked up from germline, CDR1 is SGHDT and CDR2 is YYEEEE. V shed 5 bases and J shed 1 base, with 10 bases lying between them. The CDR3 region has the DNA TGTGCCAGCAGGCCGATGGGTTCCTACGAGCAGTACTTC. It encodes CASRPMGSYEQYF.

The chain joins TRBV30 to TRBJ1-6; D gene ambiguous. The germline V and J ends were trimmed by 3 bases and 8 bases, with 11 bases remaining between them. In germline, CDR1 is GTSNPN, CDR2 SVGIG (reference sequence). There are 13 residues in the CDR3. CDR3 residues: CAWRAGNDSPLHF. The CDR3 coding sequence is TGTGCCTGGAGGGCCGGGAATGATTCACCCCTCCACTTT.

The rearrangement uses TRBV5-8 and TRBJ2-1; TRBD2 aligns across 11 bases. V was pared by 2 bases and J by 6 bases, with 4 bases of the junction left unmatched. The CDR3 covers 15 residues. Germline V gene data show CDR1 as SGHTS and CDR2 as YDEGEE. In DNA form, the CDR3 reads TGTGCCAGCAGCTTACTAGCGGGAGTCGGCAATGAGCAGTTCTTC. Residues: CASSLLAGVGNEQFF.

The chain recombines TRBV28 with TRBJ2-5; a weak D match, TRBD2 (7 bases). Germline CDR1 MDHEN, CDR2 SYDVKM. The CDR3 contains 14 residues. The V end was cut by 2 bases, the J end by 8 bases, with 15 bases between. CDR3 amino acids: CASSLSGGARTQYF. CDR3 nucleotides: TGTGCCAGCAGTTTAAGTGGGGGGGCAAGAACCCAGTACTTC.

This rearrangement joins TRBV3-1 (or the pseudogene TRBV3-2) to TRBJ2-5; no firm D call. Germline V gives CDR1 LGHDT, CDR2 YNNKEL (reference sequence). The ends were cut back, 2 bases at V and 3 bases at J, with 13 bases in the middle. CDR3 length equals 15 residues. CDR3 region: CASSQTLLGEETQYF. In DNA, the CDR3 is TGTGCCAGCAGCCAAACGTTATTAGGAGAAGAGACCCAGTACTTC.

The V gene is TRBV6-5, the J gene TRBJ1-2; weak D call: TRBD1 (5 bases). The CDR3 consists of 14 residues. Trimming took 4 bases from V and 9 from J, leaving 18 bases between them. Germline CDR1 is MNHEY and CDR2 is SVGAGI. The CDR3 DNA is TGTGCCAGCAGTTCCGCGACAGCCCTGGGGAGCTACACCTTC. Residues: CASSSATALGSYTF.

CDR3 in DNA: TGTGCCATCAGTAGGACGGATATTATGAACACTGAAGCTTTCTTT. This translates into CAISRTDIMNTEAFF. J is TRBJ1-1 and V is TRBV10-3; D gene uncertain. V was cut by 5 bases and J by 0 bases, with 13 bases left in between. CDR3 length: 15 residues. CDR1 and CDR2 from the germline V gene are ENHRY and SYGVKD.

CDR3 bases: TGCGCCAGCAGCACCAGGGGGTACGGGGGCACAGATACGCAGTATTTT. Protein: CASSTRGYGGTDTQYF. The chain employs TRBV5-1 and TRBJ2-3, with 7 bases fitting TRBD1. Germline V CDR1 and CDR2: SGHRS, YFSETQ. After removal of 4 bases from V and 1 base from J, the junction contained 9 bases not matched to a gene. The CDR3 consists of 16 residues.

The rearrangement uses TRBV29-1 and TRBJ1-2; possible D gene TRBD1, 5 bases. Germline values: CDR1 SQVTM, CDR2 ANQGSEA. V lost 7 bases and J lost 5, with 14 bases in between. This CDR3 is built from 12 residues. CDR3 in DNA: TGCAGCGAGGCCAGGGCCGGATATGGCTACACCTTC. Amino acid sequence: CSEARAGYGYTF.

The V gene is TRBV7-2, the J gene TRBJ2-1, with D hard to call. With 1 base removed from V and 9 bases from J, the gap between germline ends came to 7 bases. The CDR3 runs to 12 residues. Per germline, CDR1 SGHTA and CDR2 FQGNSA. The CDR3: CASSLGIGEQFF. The CDR3 DNA sequence: TGTGCCAGCAGCTTAGGGATCGGTGAGCAGTTCTTC.

This clone has just one count. V is TRBV30 and J is TRBJ2-7; D might be TRBD2 (5 bases). CDR3 length: 12 amino acids. Germline V CDR1 and CDR2: GTSNPN, SVGIG (reference sequence). V lost 8 bases to trimming and J lost 2 bases, with 13 bases between them. CDR3 DNA sequence: TGTGCCGCGGGTCGACGGCCCTACGAGCAGTACTTC. It yields the protein CAAGRRPYEQYF.

The rearrangement uses TRBV6-1 and TRBJ2-1, with D hard to call. Germline values: CDR1 MNHNS, CDR2 SASEGT. Trimming took off 0 bases at V and 2 bases at J, with 8 bases between the two ends. The CDR3 totals 15 residues. Written as DNA, the CDR3 is TGTGCCAGCAGTGAAGCGCCGACACCCTACAATGAGCAGTTCTTC. This translates into CASSEAPTPYNEQFF.

V and J are TRBV19 and TRBJ1-5; 8 bases agree with TRBD1. The CDR3 loop spans 14 amino acids. Losses at the gene ends were 7 bases for V and 3 bases for J; bases not matched to a gene: 5. Germline assignment: CDR1 LNHDA and CDR2 SQIVND (reference sequence). Written as DNA, the CDR3 is TGTGCCAGTACCGCAGGGGGCCCCAATCAGCCCCAGCATTTT. Translation: CASTAGGPNQPQHF.

This clone was detected only once. This chain links TRBV20-1 with TRBJ1-2; D unclear. Germline V lookup: CDR1 DFQATT, CDR2 SNEGSKA (reference sequence). The CDR3 contains 10 residues. Between the trimmed V and J ends, which lost 6 bases and 8 bases, there was a span of 10 bases. CDR3 protein: CSAPVWGYTF. The CDR3 region has the DNA TGCAGTGCCCCAGTATGGGGCTACACCTTC.

As concerns this clone: One junction end disagrees with the germline gene, perhaps due to a read error. V is TRBV7-7 and J is TRBJ1-4; a weak D match, TRBD1 (6 bases). The CDR3 consists of 15 residues. From germline, CDR1 is SSHAT and CDR2 FNYEAQ (reference sequence). The CDR3 loop reads CASSLVGQGNEKLFF. The CDR3, as DNA: TGTGCTAGCAGCTTAGTGGGGCAGGGGAATGAAAAACTGTTTTTT. Supplemented by reference TRBV7-7 and TRBJ1-4, the full variable domain reads GAGVSQSPRYKVTKRGQDVTLRCDPISSHATLYWYQQALGQGPEFLTYFNYEAQPDKSGLPSDRFSAERPEGSISTLTIQRTEQRDSAMYRCASSLVGQGNEKLFFGSGTQLSVL.

This clone was recorded a few times. The chain recombines TRBV12-3 or TRBV12-4 with TRBJ1-5; no firm D call. Trimming cost V 5 bases and J 4 bases, with 9 bases left between them. There are 13 residues in the CDR3. Here the CDR3 reads CASSRTQNQPQHF. In nucleotides, the CDR3 is TGTGCCAGCAGTCGCACACAAAATCAGCCCCAGCATTTT.

The rearrangement links TRBV4-1 to TRBJ2-7; maybe TRBD1 (5 bases). The CDR3 runs 15 residues. CDR1 and CDR2 from the germline V gene are MGHRA and YSYEKL. Trimming shortened V by 2 bases and J by 2 bases, and 13 bases separated the two germline ends. The CDR3 region has the DNA TGCGCCAGCAGCCAACCGAGACAGAGTACCTACGAGCAGTACTTC. Its protein product is CASSQPRQSTYEQYF.

In this sample, this clone turned up a few times. The chain couples TRBV14 to TRBJ2-1; TRBD1 aligns across 8 bases. CDR3 length: 16 residues. The V gene's germline CDR1 is SGHDN and CDR2 FVKESK. J was trimmed by 0 bases and V by 3 bases; bases with no gene match: 4. The CDR3 sequence is CASSHRTGSSYNEQFF. As DNA, the CDR3 is TGTGCCAGCAGCCACCGGACAGGGAGCTCCTACAATGAGCAGTTCTTC. The full variable domain, completed using reference TRBV14 and TRBJ2-1, is EAGVTQFPSHSVIEKGQTVTLRCDPISGHDNLYWYRRVMGKEIKFLLHFVKESKQDESGMPNNRFLAERTGGTYSTLKVQPAELEDSGVYFCASSHRTGSSYNEQFFGPGTRLTVL.